The entry that follows covers one TCR beta chain sequence. Its antigen is not known. The table came from immunoSEQ multiplex PCR; TCRdb's copy has only in-frame clones and leaves some out. The table shows about 80,000 clones, with 90% to 95% occurring only once. Germline V gene lookup returns CDR1 SGHRS and CDR2 YFSETQ. V lost 0 bases, J lost 0 bases, and 6 bases lay in between. The CDR3 extends over 15 amino acids. These data come from a study of OX40 agonist ivuxolimab in advanced cancers. Study-level points and caveats: The specificity for antigen of the expanded peripheral T cells was not determined.

This clonotype was sampled from an adult with an advanced solid tumor such as melanoma, head and neck, liver or kidney cancer. This specimen was CD4+ or CD8+ T cells sorted from blood, taken in a trial of the OX40 agonist ivuxolimab. V usage is TRBV5-1 and J usage is TRBJ2-2; a possible D gene is TRBD2 (6 bases). CDR3 nucleotide sequence: TGCGCCAGCAGCTTGGGCGGGGCGAACACCGGGGAGCTGTTTTTT. It codes for CASSLGGANTGELFF.